The rows below give T cell receptor beta chains drawn from one sample of a study of graft-versus-host responses after intestinal transplantation. Their antigens are not known. The method was immunoSEQ multiplex PCR; TCRdb's version includes in-frame clones alone and lacks a portion of them. The sample yields fewer than 95,000 clones, approximately 92% seen once. Sample: unstimulated CD8+ T cells sorted from spleen or lymph node cells, taken before intestinal transplant. Receptors originate from a human donor who received an intestinal transplant. Both conserved end residues are part of each CDR3. The D gene is left open where the match is weak. The size of a clone is reported for some rows only, either as once, few or many, or as a class for expanded clones.

d_call: TRBD2
clone_size: NA
v_call: TRBV27
j_call: TRBJ2-7
cdr3_nt: TGTGCCAGCCAAGGACTAGCGAGCGAGCAGTACTTC
cdr3_aa: CASQGLASEQYF

d_call: NA
clone_size: NA
v_call: TRBV6-5
j_call: TRBJ1-6
cdr3_nt: TGTGCCAGCAGCCGGGGACAAGCATATAATTCACCCCTCCACTTT
cdr3_aa: CASSRGQAYNSPLHF

d_call: NA
clone_size: NA
v_call: TRBV9
j_call: TRBJ2-3
cdr3_nt: TGTGCCAGCAGCGGAGAGGGTCCGTCTTCTAGCACAGATACGCAGTATTTT
cdr3_aa: CASSGEGPSSSTDTQYF

d_call: TRBD2
clone_size: NA
v_call: TRBV5-1
j_call: TRBJ2-3
cdr3_nt: TGCGCCAGCAGCTTGGTTCCCCGGACTAGCGGGAGGGCTGTTGGAGATACGCAGTATTTT
cdr3_aa: CASSLVPRTSGRAVGDTQYF

d_call: TRBD2
clone_size: NA
v_call: TRBV27
j_call: TRBJ2-1
cdr3_nt: TGTGCCAGCAGTTACGGACTAGCGGGAGTAGGGGGAGGCTACAATGAGCAGTTCTTC
cdr3_aa: CASSYGLAGVGGGYNEQFF

d_call: NA
clone_size: few
v_call: TRBV2
j_call: TRBJ2-7
cdr3_nt: TGTGCCAGCACGGTAATAACTGCCTACGAGCAGTACTTC
cdr3_aa: CASTVITAYEQYF

d_call: TRBD1
clone_size: NA
v_call: TRBV9
j_call: TRBJ1-2
cdr3_nt: TGTGCCAGCAGCGTTTCGTCAGGGGGCGCCTATGGCTACACCTTC
cdr3_aa: CASSVSSGGAYGYTF

d_call: NA
clone_size: NA
v_call: TRBV4-3
j_call: TRBJ1-2
cdr3_nt: TGCGCCAGCAGCCAAGTTTTCTTGGCAGGGAACTATGGCTACACCTTC
cdr3_aa: CASSQVFLAGNYGYTF

d_call: NA
clone_size: once
v_call: TRBV7-8
j_call: TRBJ2-5
cdr3_nt: TGTGCCAGCAGCCCCCATGTTGGCTCCCAAGAGACCCAGTACTTC
cdr3_aa: CASSPHVGSQETQYF

d_call: NA
clone_size: NA
v_call: TRBV6-5
j_call: TRBJ2-1
cdr3_nt: TGTGCCAGCAGTTATTGGGGGCGCTACAATGAGCAGTTCTTC
cdr3_aa: CASSYWGRYNEQFF

d_call: TRBD1
clone_size: NA
v_call: TRBV6-5
j_call: TRBJ2-3
cdr3_nt: TGTGCCAGCAGTTATTTACAGGGGTCGGGTACAGATACGCAGTATTTT
cdr3_aa: CASSYLQGSGTDTQYF

d_call: NA
clone_size: few
v_call: TRBV6-1
j_call: TRBJ1-3
cdr3_nt: TGTGCCAGCAGTGAATTTGTGGGGCTTTCTGGAAACACCATATATTTT
cdr3_aa: CASSEFVGLSGNTIYF

d_call: NA
clone_size: NA
v_call: TRBV7-9
j_call: TRBJ1-4
cdr3_nt: TGTGCCAGCAGCTTATCCGCCGGGGCAACTAATGAAAAACTGTTTTTT
cdr3_aa: CASSLSAGATNEKLFF

d_call: TRBD2
clone_size: NA
v_call: TRBV6-6
j_call: TRBJ2-1
cdr3_nt: TGTGCCAGCAGTTACACCGGGGGGAATTGGGTGGATGAGCAGTTCTTC
cdr3_aa: CASSYTGGNWVDEQFF

d_call: NA
clone_size: once
v_call: TRBV19
j_call: TRBJ1-5
cdr3_nt: TGTGCCAGTAGTTGGACGGGGGAGGGGCATCAGCCCCAGCATTTT
cdr3_aa: CASSWTGEGHQPQHF

d_call: NA
clone_size: NA
v_call: TRBV9
j_call: TRBJ1-3
cdr3_nt: TGTGCCAGCAGCGCCAGCTCTGGAAACACCATATATTTT
cdr3_aa: CASSASSGNTIYF

d_call: NA
clone_size: NA
v_call: TRBV7-3
j_call: TRBJ1-5
cdr3_nt: TGTGCCAGCAGCCCCTCCATGCGTGGGGGGAGTAGGAGCAATCAGCCCCAGCATTTT
cdr3_aa: CASSPSMRGGSRSNQPQHF

d_call: TRBD2
clone_size: once
v_call: TRBV5-4
j_call: TRBJ2-7
cdr3_nt: TGTGCCAGCAGCTTGGCCGGCGGGGGGAGCTACGAGCAGTACTTC
cdr3_aa: CASSLAGGGSYEQYF

d_call: NA
clone_size: NA
v_call: TRBV13
j_call: TRBJ2-1
cdr3_nt: TGTGCCAGCAGCTGGGGTCGTAGACAGGACTACAATGAGCAGTTCTTC
cdr3_aa: CASSWGRRQDYNEQFF

d_call: NA
clone_size: NA
v_call: TRBV19
j_call: TRBJ1-1
cdr3_nt: TGTGCCGCCTCCTATTCGGGGAACACTGAAGCTTTCTTT
cdr3_aa: CAASYSGNTEAFF

d_call: NA
clone_size: NA
v_call: TRBV19
j_call: TRBJ1-2
cdr3_nt: TGTGCCAGTAGTATGGGGGGGCTAGGCTATGGCTACACCTTC
cdr3_aa: CASSMGGLGYGYTF

d_call: TRBD2
clone_size: NA
v_call: TRBV29-1
j_call: TRBJ2-7
cdr3_nt: TGCAGCGCACTAGCGGAAACCTACGAGCAGTACTTC
cdr3_aa: CSALAETYEQYF

d_call: TRBD1
clone_size: NA
v_call: TRBV11-2
j_call: TRBJ2-7
cdr3_nt: TGTGCCAGCAGCTTATTCGCCCCCGGGACAGGGTTTGACGAGCAGTACTTC
cdr3_aa: CASSLFAPGTGFDEQYF

d_call: NA
clone_size: NA
v_call: TRBV9
j_call: TRBJ1-5
cdr3_nt: TGTGCCAGCAGCCCATCAATCAATCAGCCCCAGCATTTT
cdr3_aa: CASSPSINQPQHF

d_call: TRBD2
clone_size: NA
v_call: TRBV4-2
j_call: TRBJ2-2
cdr3_nt: TGTGCCAGCAGCCAAGATCTGACTAGCGGGAACACCGGGGAGCTGTTTTTT
cdr3_aa: CASSQDLTSGNTGELFF

d_call: TRBD1
clone_size: NA
v_call: TRBV6-5
j_call: TRBJ2-1
cdr3_nt: TGTGCCAGCAGCCTTACAGGGGATGAGCAGTTCTTC
cdr3_aa: CASSLTGDEQFF

d_call: TRBD2
clone_size: NA
v_call: TRBV6-7
j_call: TRBJ2-1
cdr3_nt: TGTGCCAGCAGTGAACTAGCGGGAGCGGGGAATGAGCAGTTCTTC
cdr3_aa: CASSELAGAGNEQFF

d_call: NA
clone_size: NA
v_call: TRBV4-1
j_call: TRBJ1-1
cdr3_nt: TGCGCCAGCAGCCAATTAGATACAGGGAACACTGAAGCTTTCTTT
cdr3_aa: CASSQLDTGNTEAFF

d_call: NA
clone_size: NA
v_call: TRBV9
j_call: TRBJ2-1
cdr3_nt: TGTGCCAGCAGCGCATTAGAGTGGGCACACAATGAGCAGTTCTTC
cdr3_aa: CASSALEWAHNEQFF

d_call: TRBD1
clone_size: NA
v_call: TRBV7-2
j_call: TRBJ2-7
cdr3_nt: TGTGCCAGCAGCCTCGGACAGGGGCGACTCGAGCAGTACTTC
cdr3_aa: CASSLGQGRLEQYF

d_call: TRBD2
clone_size: NA
v_call: TRBV9
j_call: TRBJ2-5
cdr3_nt: TGTGCCAGCAGCGTAGCCGGGGGGGGGCACGAGACCCAGTACTTC
cdr3_aa: CASSVAGGGHETQYF

d_call: TRBD1
clone_size: NA
v_call: TRBV7-9
j_call: TRBJ2-1
cdr3_nt: TGTGCCAGCAGCTCCTTACTAATCGGGACAGGCGACAATGAGCAGTTCTTC
cdr3_aa: CASSSLLIGTGDNEQFF

d_call: NA
clone_size: NA
v_call: TRBV2
j_call: TRBJ2-3
cdr3_nt: TGTGCCAGCAGCGAGGGGCGGGGACCCCCCACAGATACGCAGTATTTT
cdr3_aa: CASSEGRGPPTDTQYF

d_call: NA
clone_size: once
v_call: TRBV29-1
j_call: TRBJ2-7
cdr3_nt: TGCAGCGTTGAAGAAAGGGAGGCCTACGAGCAGTACTTC
cdr3_aa: CSVEEREAYEQYF

d_call: TRBD1
clone_size: NA
v_call: TRBV19
j_call: TRBJ2-1
cdr3_nt: TGTGCCAGTAGTCGGGACAGGGGCTACAATGAGCAGTTCTTC
cdr3_aa: CASSRDRGYNEQFF

d_call: NA
clone_size: NA
v_call: TRBV2
j_call: TRBJ2-5
cdr3_nt: TGTGCCAGCAGGAGGCCGGGACAAGAGACCCAGTACTTC
cdr3_aa: CASRRPGQETQYF

d_call: NA
clone_size: NA
v_call: TRBV30
j_call: TRBJ2-1
cdr3_nt: TGTGCCTCGTCCCCTAGCGTTTACAATGAGCAGTTCTTC
cdr3_aa: CASSPSVYNEQFF

d_call: NA
clone_size: NA
v_call: TRBV4-2
j_call: TRBJ2-7
cdr3_nt: TGTGCCAGCAGCCAAGATCCGTTTGTGGGTGGGGGCCTTTACGAGCAGTACTTC
cdr3_aa: CASSQDPFVGGGLYEQYF

d_call: NA
clone_size: NA
v_call: TRBV5-1
j_call: TRBJ2-7
cdr3_nt: TGCGCCAGCAGCTTGATGGTAGGATCCCCGGGGGACGAGCAGTACTTC
cdr3_aa: CASSLMVGSPGDEQYF

d_call: TRBD2
clone_size: NA
v_call: TRBV5-4
j_call: TRBJ2-1
cdr3_nt: TGTGCCAGCAGCTTGGGACTAGCGCCGAGCTCCTACAATGAGCAGTTCTTC
cdr3_aa: CASSLGLAPSSYNEQFF

d_call: NA
clone_size: once
v_call: TRBV19
j_call: TRBJ1-1
cdr3_nt: TGTGCCAGTAGTATCGGGAGCACTGAAGCTTTCTTT
cdr3_aa: CASSIGSTEAFF

d_call: NA
clone_size: NA
v_call: TRBV6-5
j_call: TRBJ2-7
cdr3_nt: TGTGCCAGCAGTTATGGTAGCGGCTACGAGCAGTACTTC
cdr3_aa: CASSYGSGYEQYF